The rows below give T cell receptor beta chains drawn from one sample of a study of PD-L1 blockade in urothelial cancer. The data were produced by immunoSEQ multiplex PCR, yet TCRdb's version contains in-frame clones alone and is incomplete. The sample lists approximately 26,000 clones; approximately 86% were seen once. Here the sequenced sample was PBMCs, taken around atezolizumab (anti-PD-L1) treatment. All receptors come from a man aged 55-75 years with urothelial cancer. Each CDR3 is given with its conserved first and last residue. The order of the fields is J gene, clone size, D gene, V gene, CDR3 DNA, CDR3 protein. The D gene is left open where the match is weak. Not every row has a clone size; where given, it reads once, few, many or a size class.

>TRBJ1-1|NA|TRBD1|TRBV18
TGTGCCAGCTCACTGGGACAGACGAACACTGAAGCTTTCTTT
CASSLGQTNTEAFF
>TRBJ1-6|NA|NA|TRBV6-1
TGTGCCAGCAGTCAATACCGGGATATCGCCTTAGGCCTCCACTTT
CASSQYRDIALGLHF
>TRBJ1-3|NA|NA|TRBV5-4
TGTGCCAGCAGCTCGCAACAGGGTACCTCCGGAAACACCATATATTTT
CASSSQQGTSGNTIYF
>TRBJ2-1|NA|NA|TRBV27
TGTGCCAGCAGTTTTAAAAGGGGCTGGTACAATGAGCAGTTCTTC
CASSFKRGWYNEQFF
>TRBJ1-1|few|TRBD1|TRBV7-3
TGTGCCAGCAGCACCGGTCCCGGGACAGAGGGCACTGAAGCTTTCTTT
CASSTGPGTEGTEAFF
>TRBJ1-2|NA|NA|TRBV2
TGTGCCAGCAGCGGAGAAATGACTAACTATGGCTACACCTTC
CASSGEMTNYGYTF
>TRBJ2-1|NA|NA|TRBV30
TGTGCCTGGAGTGTCTTTGAGGGCAATGAGCAGTTCTTC
CAWSVFEGNEQFF
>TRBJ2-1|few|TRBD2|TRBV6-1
TGTGCCAGCAGTGAAGCTTTACTAGCGGGAGTTGCTTCCTACAATGAGCAGTTCTTC
CASSEALLAGVASYNEQFF
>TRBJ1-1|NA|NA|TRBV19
TGTGCCAGTAGTAATCGACAGGCCCGGGTAACTGAAGCTTTCTTT
CASSNRQARVTEAFF
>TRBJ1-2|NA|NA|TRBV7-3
TGTGCCAGCAGCCAGGGTCTATGGCATGGCTACACCTTC
CASSQGLWHGYTF
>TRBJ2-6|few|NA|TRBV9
TGTGCCAGCAGCGCGCAGGAAACTGGGGCCAACGTCCTGACTTTC
CASSAQETGANVLTF
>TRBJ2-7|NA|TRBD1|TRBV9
TGTGCCAGCAGCGCCGGGACAGGGGCTACCTACGAGCAGTACTTC
CASSAGTGATYEQYF
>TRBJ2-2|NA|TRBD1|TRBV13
TGTGCCAGCAGCTTGGGACAGGGAAGCACCGGGGAGCTGTTTTTT
CASSLGQGSTGELFF
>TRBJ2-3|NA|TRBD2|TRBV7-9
TGTGCCAGCAGCTTAGTGGCTAGCGGGAGTGGTGCAGATACGCAGTATTTT
CASSLVASGSGADTQYF
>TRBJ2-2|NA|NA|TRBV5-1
TGCGCCAGCAGCTTGGAGGACAGCTACACCGGGGAGCTGTTTTTT
CASSLEDSYTGELFF
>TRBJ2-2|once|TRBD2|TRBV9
TGTGCCAGCAGCGTAAATAGCGGGGGGAACACCGGGGAGCTGTTTTTT
CASSVNSGGNTGELFF
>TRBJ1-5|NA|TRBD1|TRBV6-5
TGTGCCAGCAGCCGACAGGGGCCAGCTAGTCAGCCCCAGCATTTT
CASSRQGPASQPQHF
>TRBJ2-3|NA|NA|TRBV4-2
TGTGCCAGCGGGGGGGCGGCAGATACGCAGTATTTT
CASGGAADTQYF
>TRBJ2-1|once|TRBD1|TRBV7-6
TGTGCCAGCAGCAAGGGGACAGTCGGGAATGAGCAGTTCTTC
CASSKGTVGNEQFF
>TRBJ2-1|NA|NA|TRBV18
TGTGCCAGCTCACCACCGCAGGTCAGGGGTCGTAACAATGAGCAGTTCTTC
CASSPPQVRGRNNEQFF
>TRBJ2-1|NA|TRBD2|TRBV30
TGTGCCTGGAGTACAGTTCTAGCGGGGCTCTACAATGAGCAGTTCTTC
CAWSTVLAGLYNEQFF
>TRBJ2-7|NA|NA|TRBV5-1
TGCGCCAGCAGCTTGTACCGTTCCAAAGAGGGAGAGCAGTACTTC
CASSLYRSKEGEQYF
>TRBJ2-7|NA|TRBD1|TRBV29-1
TGCAGCGTCTTAACTACAGGGGGCAGATACGAGCAGTACTTC
CSVLTTGGRYEQYF
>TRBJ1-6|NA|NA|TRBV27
TGTGCCAGCAGTTTATTAGCGGGGGTCAATTCACCCCTCCACTTT
CASSLLAGVNSPLHF
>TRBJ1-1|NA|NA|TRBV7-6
TGTGCCAGCAGCTTAGAGCAGAACACTGAAGCTTTCTTT
CASSLEQNTEAFF
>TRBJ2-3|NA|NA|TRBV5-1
TGCGCCAGCAGCTTGGATCAGGTAACAAATACGCAGTATTTT
CASSLDQVTNTQYF
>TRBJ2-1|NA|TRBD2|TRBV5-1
TGCGCCAGCAGCTTTAGTAGCGGGATCATTTACAATGAGCAGTTCTTC
CASSFSSGIIYNEQFF
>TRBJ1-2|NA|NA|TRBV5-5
TGTGCCAGCAGCTTGGTTGGACAGAGTGGTGGCTACACCTTC
CASSLVGQSGGYTF
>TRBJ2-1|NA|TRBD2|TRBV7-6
TGTGCCAGCAGCTTAGTACTAGCGGGGGTCGGTGAGCAGTTCTTC
CASSLVLAGVGEQFF
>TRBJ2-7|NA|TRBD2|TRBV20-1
TGCAGTGCTATGGCGGGGGGGTGGCAGTACTTC
CSAMAGGWQYF
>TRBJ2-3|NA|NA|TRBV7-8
TGTGCCAGCAGCTCCTCTAACGAGGGCCTCACAGATACGCAGTATTTT
CASSSSNEGLTDTQYF
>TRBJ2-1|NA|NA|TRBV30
TGTGCCTGGATGACAGGAATCAATGAGCAGTTCTTC
CAWMTGINEQFF
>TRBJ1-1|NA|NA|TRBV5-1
TGCGCCAGCAGCTTGTCAGGGTTTGAAGCTTTCTTT
CASSLSGFEAFF
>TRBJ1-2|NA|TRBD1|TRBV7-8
TGTGCCAGCAGCTCGGGTTCGGACCGACAGGGCAGATATGGCTACACCTTC
CASSSGSDRQGRYGYTF
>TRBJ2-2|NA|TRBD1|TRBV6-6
TGTGCCAGCAGCCCAAGGGGACAGGGCGGGGAGCTGTTTTTT
CASSPRGQGGELFF
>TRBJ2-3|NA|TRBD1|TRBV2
TGTGCCAGCAGGGGGACAGGGGCCGCAGATACGCAGTATTTT
CASRGTGAADTQYF
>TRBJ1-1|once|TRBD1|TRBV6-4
TGTGCCAGCAGTAACGGGAACAGGGGCTACGGTGAAGCTTTCTTT
CASSNGNRGYGEAFF
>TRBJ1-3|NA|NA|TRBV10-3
TGTGCCATCAGGCGGGGGGCGCCGGGAAACACCATATATTTT
CAIRRGAPGNTIYF
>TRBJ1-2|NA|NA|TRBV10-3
TGTGCCACCCAGAGACAGGTCGTAGAAGGCTACACCTTC
CATQRQVVEGYTF
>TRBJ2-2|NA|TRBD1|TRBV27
TGTGCCAGCAGGGGACAGGGAAACACCGGGGAGCTGTTTTTT
CASRGQGNTGELFF